This T cell receptor (beta chain) comes out of a study of cytomegalovirus exposure and HLA in healthy donors. Unmatched junction bases numbered 9, after V lost 4 bases and J lost 4 bases. CDR1 LGHNT and CDR2 FRNRAP come from the germline V gene. This CDR3 region has 16 residues. With 60 Vbeta and 13 Jbeta primers, the PCR was carried out. Data came from immunoSEQ multiplex PCR; TCRdb stores just in-frame clones and leaves some out. This sample has 150,000 to 200,000 clones, with 80% found just once. The chain has TRBV12-5 and TRBJ2-2, with 7 positions matching TRBD2. The sample consisted of PBMCs. The sequence was collected from a young man in good health and CMV-seropositive. CDR3 region: CASGWRQPGGTGELFF. The CDR3 nucleotides are TGTGCTAGTGGTTGGAGGCAACCGGGAGGCACCGGGGAGCTGTTTTTT. The full variable domain, in which reference TRBV12-5 and TRBJ2-2 provide the parts outside the CDR3, is DARVTQTPRHKVTEMGQEVTMRCQPILGHNTVFWYRQTMMQGLELLAYFRNRAPLDDSGMPKDRFSAEMPDATLATLKIQPSEPRDSAVYFCASGWRQPGGTGELFFGEGSRLTVL.